Each of the 5 T cell receptor beta chains below was sequenced from the same sample in a study of beta chain features in type 1 diabetes. The isolated RNA, all of it, was reverse transcribed, so expressed TCRB transcripts were what got sequenced. Assay: immunoSEQ multiplex PCR; the TCRdb copy retains only in-frame clones and omits some. The data show about 290,000 clones, roughly 8% seen once. The specimen sequenced was central memory CD4+ T cells from blood. All receptors derive from a woman under 30 in good health.

The sample holds a few counts of this clone. V is TRBV7-2 and J is TRBJ2-3; D gene ambiguous. From germline, CDR1 is SGHTA and CDR2 FQGNSA. V shed 2 bases and J shed 4 bases, with 4 bases lying between them. This CDR3 region has 12 residues. CDR3 sequence (DNA): TGTGCCAGCAGCTTAACCGCAGATACGCAGTATTTT. This encodes CASSLTADTQYF. The full variable domain, in which reference TRBV7-2 and TRBJ2-3 provide the parts outside the CDR3, is GAGVSQSPSNKVTEKGKDVELRCDPISGHTALYWYRQSLGQGLEFLIYFQGNSAPDKSGLPSDRFSAERTGGSVSTLTIQRTQQEDSAVYLCASSLTADTQYFGPGTRLTVL.

The gene calls are TRBV11-2 and TRBJ2-1, with D unresolved. V gave up 5 bases and J gave up 1 base, with 15 bases separating them. The CDR3 is 16 amino acids. Germline CDR1 SGHAT, CDR2 FQNNGV. The CDR3: CASSPRLMGSYNEQFF. CDR3 DNA: TGTGCCAGCAGCCCCCGGCTGATGGGGTCCTACAATGAGCAGTTCTTC. The entire variable domain, with the rest obtained from reference TRBV11-2 and TRBJ2-1, is as follows: EAGVAQSPRYKIIEKRQSVAFWCNPISGHATLYWYQQILGQGPKLLIQFQNNGVVDDSQLPKDRFSAERLKGVDSTLKIQPAKLEDSAVYLCASSPRLMGSYNEQFFGPGTRLTVL.

This clone was seen a few times. The rearrangement joins TRBV5-4 to TRBJ2-7; D perhaps matches TRBD1 (6 bases). Germline CDR1 reads SGHNT; CDR2 reads YYREEE (reference sequence). V was pared by 4 bases and J by 1 base, with 15 bases between. CDR3 length: 15 residues. In DNA, the CDR3 is TGTGCCAGCAGCCCCGGCCCGGGACAATCCTACGAGCAGTACGTC. Translation gives CASSPGPGQSYEQYV.

This clone was found a few times. The rearrangement joins TRBV6-5 to TRBJ2-5; perhaps TRBD1 as D (5 bases). The CDR3 covers 12 residues. Trimming cost V 0 bases and J 6 bases, with 5 bases left between them. CDR1 is MNHEY, CDR2 SVGAGI, per germline. The CDR3 DNA reads as TGTGCCAGCAGTTACTCGGGGCAGACCCAGTACTTC. This codes for CASSYSGQTQYF.

The chain links TRBV30 to TRBJ1-6, with D possibly TRBD1 on 5 matching bases. The CDR3 runs 11 residues. CDR1 is GTSNPN, CDR2 SVGIG, per germline (reference sequence). CDR3 DNA: TGTGCGCAAAGCGGGGCCGGTACCCTCCACTTT. Translated: CAQSGAGTLHF.